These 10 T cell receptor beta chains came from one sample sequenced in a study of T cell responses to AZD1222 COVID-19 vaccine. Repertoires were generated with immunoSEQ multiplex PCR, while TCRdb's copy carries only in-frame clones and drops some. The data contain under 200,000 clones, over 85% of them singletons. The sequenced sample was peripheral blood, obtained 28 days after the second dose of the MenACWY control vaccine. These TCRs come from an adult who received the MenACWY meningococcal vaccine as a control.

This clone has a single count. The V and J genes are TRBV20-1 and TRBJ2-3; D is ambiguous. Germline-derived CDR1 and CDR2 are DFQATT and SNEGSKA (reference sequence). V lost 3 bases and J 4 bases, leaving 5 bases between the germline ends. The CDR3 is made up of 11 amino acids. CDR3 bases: TGCAGTGCTAGGAGGTCAGATACGCAGTATTTT. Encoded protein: CSARRSDTQYF.

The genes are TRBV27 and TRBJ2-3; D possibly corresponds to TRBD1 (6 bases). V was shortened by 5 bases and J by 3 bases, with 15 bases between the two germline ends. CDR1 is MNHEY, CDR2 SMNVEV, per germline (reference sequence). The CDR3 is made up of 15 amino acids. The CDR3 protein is CASSVTGMRTDTQYF. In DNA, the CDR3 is TGTGCCAGCAGTGTCACAGGGATGAGGACAGATACGCAGTATTTT.

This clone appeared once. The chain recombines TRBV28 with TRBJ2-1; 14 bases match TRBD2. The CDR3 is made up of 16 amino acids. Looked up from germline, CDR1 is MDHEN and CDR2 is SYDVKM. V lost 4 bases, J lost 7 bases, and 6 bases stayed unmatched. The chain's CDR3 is CASSSFGLAGGNEQFF. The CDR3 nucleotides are TGTGCCAGCAGTTCATTTGGACTAGCGGGAGGAAATGAGCAGTTCTTC.

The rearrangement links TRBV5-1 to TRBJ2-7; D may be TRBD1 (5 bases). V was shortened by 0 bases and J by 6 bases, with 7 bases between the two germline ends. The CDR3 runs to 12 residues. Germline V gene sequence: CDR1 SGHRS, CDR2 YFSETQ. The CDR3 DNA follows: TGCGCCAGCAGCTTGGAGGGGCCCGAGCAGTACTTC. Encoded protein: CASSLEGPEQYF.

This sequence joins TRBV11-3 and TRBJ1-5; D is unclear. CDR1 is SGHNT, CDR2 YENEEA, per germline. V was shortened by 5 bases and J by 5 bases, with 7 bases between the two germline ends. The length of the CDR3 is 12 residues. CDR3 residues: CASSNGDQPQHF. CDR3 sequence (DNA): TGTGCCAGCAGCAATGGGGATCAGCCCCAGCATTTT.

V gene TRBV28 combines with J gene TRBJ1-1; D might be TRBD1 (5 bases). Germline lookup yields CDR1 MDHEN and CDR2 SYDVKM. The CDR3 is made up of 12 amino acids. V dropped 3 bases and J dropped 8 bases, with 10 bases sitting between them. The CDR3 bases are TGTGCCAGCAGTTTCATGGGGCTCGAAGCTTTCTTT. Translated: CASSFMGLEAFF. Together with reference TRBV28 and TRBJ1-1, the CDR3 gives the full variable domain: DVKVTQSSRYLVKRTGEKVFLECVQDMDHENMFWYRQDPGLGLRLIYFSYDVKMKEKGDIPEGYSVSREKKERFSLILESASTNQTSMYLCASSFMGLEAFFGQGTRLTVV.

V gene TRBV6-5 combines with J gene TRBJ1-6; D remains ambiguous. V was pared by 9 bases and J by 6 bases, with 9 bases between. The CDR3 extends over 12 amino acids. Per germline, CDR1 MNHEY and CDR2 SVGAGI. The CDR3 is CARGRINSPLHF. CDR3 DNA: TGTGCCAGAGGACGGATTAATTCACCCCTCCACTTT.

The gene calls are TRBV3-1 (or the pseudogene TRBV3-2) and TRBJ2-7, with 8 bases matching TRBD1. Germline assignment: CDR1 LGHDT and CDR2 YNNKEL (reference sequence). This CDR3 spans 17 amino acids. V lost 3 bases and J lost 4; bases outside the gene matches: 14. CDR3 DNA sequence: TGTGCCAGCAGCCACGGTCGAGACAGGGGACTCTTGTACGAGCAGTACTTC. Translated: CASSHGRDRGLLYEQYF.

The CDR3 loop reads CASSPRTGTTDTQYF. The CDR3 nucleotides are TGTGCCAGCAGTCCGCGGACAGGAACCACAGATACGCAGTATTTT. The chain has TRBV28 and TRBJ2-3, with TRBD1 matching over 7 bases. The germline gives CDR1 MDHEN, CDR2 SYDVKM. This CDR3 has 15 residues. V lost 5 bases, J lost 2 bases, and 7 bases stayed unmatched. Filled out from reference TRBV28 and TRBJ2-3, the complete variable domain reads DVKVTQSSRYLVKRTGEKVFLECVQDMDHENMFWYRQDPGLGLRLIYFSYDVKMKEKGDIPEGYSVSREKKERFSLILESASTNQTSMYLCASSPRTGTTDTQYFGPGTRLTVL.

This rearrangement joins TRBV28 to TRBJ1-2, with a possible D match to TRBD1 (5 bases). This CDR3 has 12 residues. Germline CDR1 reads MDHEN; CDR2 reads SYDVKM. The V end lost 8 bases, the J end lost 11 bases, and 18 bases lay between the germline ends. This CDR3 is CASGTGSPGYTF. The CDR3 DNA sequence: TGTGCCAGCGGCACAGGTTCTCCCGGATACACCTTC.